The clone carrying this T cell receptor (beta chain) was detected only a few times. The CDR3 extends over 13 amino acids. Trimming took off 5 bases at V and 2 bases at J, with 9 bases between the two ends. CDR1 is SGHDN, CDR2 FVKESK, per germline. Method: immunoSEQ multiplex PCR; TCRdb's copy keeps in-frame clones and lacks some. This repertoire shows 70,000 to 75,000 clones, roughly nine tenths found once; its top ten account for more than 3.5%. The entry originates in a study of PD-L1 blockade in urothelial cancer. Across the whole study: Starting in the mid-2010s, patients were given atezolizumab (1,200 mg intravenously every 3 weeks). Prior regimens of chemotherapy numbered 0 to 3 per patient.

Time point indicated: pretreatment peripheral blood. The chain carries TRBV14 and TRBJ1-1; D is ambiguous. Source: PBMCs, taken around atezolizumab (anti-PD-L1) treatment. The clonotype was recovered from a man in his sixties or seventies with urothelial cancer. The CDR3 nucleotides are TGTGCCAGCAGCTCCTATCCTAACACTGAAGCTTTCTTT. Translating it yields CASSSYPNTEAFF. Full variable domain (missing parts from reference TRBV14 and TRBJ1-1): EAGVTQFPSHSVIEKGQTVTLRCDPISGHDNLYWYRRVMGKEIKFLLHFVKESKQDESGMPNNRFLAERTGGTYSTLKVQPAELEDSGVYFCASSSYPNTEAFFGQGTRLTVV.